The 14 T cell receptor beta chains below all came from one sample that was sequenced in a study of cytomegalovirus exposure and HLA in healthy donors. A multiplex PCR was run with 60 Vbeta primers and 13 Jbeta primers. The data were produced by immunoSEQ multiplex PCR, yet TCRdb's version contains in-frame clones alone and is incomplete. The sample contains 150,000 to 200,000 clones, approximately 80% of which appear only once. Sequenced sample: PBMCs. The receptors come from a male donor in good health and CMV-seropositive.

This sequence joins TRBV11-3 and TRBJ1-4; TRBD1 might be the D (5 bases). The CDR3 sequence is 13 residues long. Germline assignment: CDR1 SGHNT and CDR2 YENEEA. Trimming removed 7 bases from V and 7 bases from J, with 13 bases in between. The CDR3 sequence is CASISGFGEKLFF. CDR3 sequence (DNA): TGTGCCAGCATATCAGGGTTTGGTGAAAAACTGTTTTTT. Looking up the rest from reference TRBV11-3 and TRBJ1-4 gives the full variable domain: EAGVVQSPRYKIIEKKQPVAFWCNPISGHNTLYWYLQNLGQGPELLIRYENEEAVDDSQLPKDRFSAERLKGVDSTLKIQPAELGDSAVYLCASISGFGEKLFFGSGTQLSVL.

This chain connects TRBV10-3 to TRBJ2-2; TRBD1 matches 10 bases. Germline CDR1 and CDR2: ENHRY and SYGVKD. This CDR3 is 13 amino acids long. The V segment lost 9 bases and the J segment 7 bases; nucleotides outside the gene matches: 5. CDR3 DNA: TGTGCCATGACGGGACAGGGGAACGGGGAGCTGTTTTTT. Amino acid sequence: CAMTGQGNGELFF.

This chain connects TRBV28 to TRBJ2-2; 9 bases are a match to TRBD2. V was clipped by 3 bases and J by 0 bases; unmatched bases: 2. The CDR3 spans 16 residues. Germline CDR1 is MDHEN and CDR2 is SYDVKM. Written as DNA, the CDR3 is TGTGCCAGCAGTTTTTCTAGCGGGGCGAACACCGGGGAGCTGTTTTTT. Protein: CASSFSSGANTGELFF.

V usage is TRBV2 and J usage is TRBJ1-1; TRBD1 is a possible D gene (5 bases). The CDR3 has 13 residues. CDR1 and CDR2 from the germline V gene are SNHLY and FYNNEI. V gave up 4 bases and J gave up 2 bases, with 8 bases separating them. The CDR3 spells CASSVGGNTEAFF. DNA of the CDR3: TGTGCCAGCAGTGTGGGGGGAAACACTGAAGCTTTCTTT. Full variable domain (missing parts from reference TRBV2 and TRBJ1-1): EPEVTQTPSHQVTQMGQEVILRCVPISNHLYFYWYRQILGQKVEFLVSFYNNEISEKSEIFDDQFSVERPDGSNFTLKIRSTKLEDSAMYFCASSVGGNTEAFFGQGTRLTVV.

The V and J genes are TRBV7-2 and TRBJ2-5; 11 bases are a match to TRBD2. The CDR3 loop spans 16 amino acids. Unmatched junction bases numbered 7, after V lost 1 base and J lost 6 bases. CDR1 and CDR2 (germline): SGHTA, FQGNSA. The CDR3 spells CASSLELAGGRKTQYF. The CDR3 DNA is TGTGCCAGCAGCTTAGAGCTAGCGGGGGGCCGAAAGACCCAGTACTTC.

The CDR3 DNA follows: TGCGCCACCAAACTCTCCGACACCGGGGAGCTGTTTTTT. Encoded protein: CATKLSDTGELFF. The chain employs TRBV10-1 and TRBJ2-2; D gene ambiguous. The CDR3 totals 13 residues. CDR1 is WNHNN and CDR2 is SYGVQD in the germline V gene (reference sequence). V was trimmed by 10 bases and J by 3 bases, leaving 12 bases between them.

Comments on this clone: A read error may account for a junction end that differs from germline. The genes are TRBV27 and TRBJ2-6, with D perhaps TRBD1 (5 bases). CDR3 size: 14 residues. Germline V gives CDR1 MNHEY, CDR2 SMNVEV (reference sequence). The CDR3 region has the DNA TGTGCCAGCAGTCGCAGCTCTGGGGCCAACGGCCTGACTTTC. Protein product: CASSRSSGANGLTF.

The rearrangement links TRBV18 to TRBJ2-1, with TRBD2 matching 7 bases. The CDR3 is made up of 17 amino acids. The germline gives CDR1 KGHSH, CDR2 LQKENI. Trimming at V came to 0 bases and at J to 9 bases, leaving 14 bases not matched to a gene. CDR3 protein: CASSPPSAAGPLSEQFF. The CDR3, as DNA: TGTGCCAGCTCACCACCGTCCGCAGCGGGGCCCCTTAGTGAGCAGTTCTTC.

This chain connects TRBV7-6 to TRBJ1-6, with unresolved D. This CDR3 has 14 residues. The germline CDR1 and CDR2 sequences are SGHVS and FNYEAQ. V lost 1 base and J lost 5, with 6 bases in between. The CDR3 spells CASSLDPDNSPLHF. The CDR3 nucleotides are TGTGCCAGCAGCTTAGATCCAGATAATTCACCCCTCCACTTT.

The V and J genes are TRBV5-4 and TRBJ2-1, with 15 positions matching TRBD2. Germline V gene sequence: CDR1 SGHNT, CDR2 YYREEE (reference sequence). The CDR3 has 16 residues. The V segment lost 4 bases and the J segment 7 bases; nucleotides outside the gene matches: 6. In DNA, the CDR3 is TGTGCCAGCAGCCGGGGAGGACTAGCGGGAGGGAATGAGCAGTTCTTC. Encoded protein: CASSRGGLAGGNEQFF.

Here the CDR3 reads CASSERSGVPEAFF. CDR3 DNA: TGTGCCAGCAGTGAAAGATCGGGGGTCCCTGAAGCTTTCTTT. The V gene is TRBV2, the J gene TRBJ1-1; tentative D call: TRBD1 (5 bases). Germline assignment: CDR1 SNHLY and CDR2 FYNNEI. V lost 2 bases, J lost 6 bases, and 13 bases lay in between. This CDR3 region has 14 residues.

The rearrangement uses TRBV4-3 and TRBJ1-6, with D perhaps matching TRBD1 (5 bases). The CDR3 consists of 14 residues. Trimming stripped 0 bases from V and 10 bases from J, with 10 bases between. Germline CDR1 LGHNA, CDR2 YSLEER. In nucleotides, the CDR3 is TGCGCCAGCAGCCAAGAGTCGCGGGGGTCACCCCTCCACTTT. Translated: CASSQESRGSPLHF.

This clone was seen a single time. The rearrangement links TRBV30 to TRBJ2-2, with D hard to call. Germline V CDR1 and CDR2: GTSNPN, SVGIG (reference sequence). V lost 4 bases, J lost 1 base, and 4 bases lay in between. The CDR3 consists of 12 residues. Here the CDR3 reads CAWTENTGELFF. CDR3 DNA: TGTGCCTGGACAGAGAACACCGGGGAGCTGTTTTTT.

The V call is TRBV18, the J call TRBJ1-1; D gene uncertain. The V gene lost 6 bases and the J gene lost 1 base, with 18 bases spanning the gap. The germline gives CDR1 KGHSH, CDR2 LQKENI. This CDR3 spans 16 amino acids. The chain's CDR3 is CASSPVEAAANTEAFF. The CDR3 DNA follows: TGTGCCAGCTCGCCAGTGGAGGCAGCAGCGAACACTGAAGCTTTCTTT.